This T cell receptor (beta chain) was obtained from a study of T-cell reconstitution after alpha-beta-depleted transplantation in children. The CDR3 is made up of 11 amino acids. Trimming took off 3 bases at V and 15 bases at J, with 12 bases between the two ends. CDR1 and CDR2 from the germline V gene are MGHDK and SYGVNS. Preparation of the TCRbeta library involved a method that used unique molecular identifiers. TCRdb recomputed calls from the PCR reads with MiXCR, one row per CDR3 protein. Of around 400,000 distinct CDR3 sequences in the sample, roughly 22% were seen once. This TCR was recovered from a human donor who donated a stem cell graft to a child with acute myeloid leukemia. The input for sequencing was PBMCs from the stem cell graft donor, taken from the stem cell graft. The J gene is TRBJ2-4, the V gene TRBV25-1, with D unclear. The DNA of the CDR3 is TGTGCCAGCAGTGATTATGTTGGGCGGTACTTC. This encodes CASSDYVGRYF.